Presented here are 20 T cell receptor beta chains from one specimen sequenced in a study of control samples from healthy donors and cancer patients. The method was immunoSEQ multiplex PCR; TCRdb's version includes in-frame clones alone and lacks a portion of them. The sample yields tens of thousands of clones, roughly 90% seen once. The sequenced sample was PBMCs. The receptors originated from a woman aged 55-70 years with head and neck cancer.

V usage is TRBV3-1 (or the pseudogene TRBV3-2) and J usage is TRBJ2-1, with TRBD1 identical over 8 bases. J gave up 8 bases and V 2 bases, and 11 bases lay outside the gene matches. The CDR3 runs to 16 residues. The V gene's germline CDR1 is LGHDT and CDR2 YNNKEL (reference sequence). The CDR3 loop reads CASSQNPGGSIDEQFF. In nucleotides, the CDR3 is TGTGCCAGCAGCCAAAATCCAGGGGGCTCCATCGATGAGCAGTTCTTC.

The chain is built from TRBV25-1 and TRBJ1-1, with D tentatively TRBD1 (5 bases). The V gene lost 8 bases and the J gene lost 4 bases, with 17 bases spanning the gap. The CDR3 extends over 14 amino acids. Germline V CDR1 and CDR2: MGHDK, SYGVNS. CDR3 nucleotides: TGTGCCAGCTTAACCGGGGGGGGATCCACTGAAGCTTTCTTT. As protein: CASLTGGGSTEAFF.

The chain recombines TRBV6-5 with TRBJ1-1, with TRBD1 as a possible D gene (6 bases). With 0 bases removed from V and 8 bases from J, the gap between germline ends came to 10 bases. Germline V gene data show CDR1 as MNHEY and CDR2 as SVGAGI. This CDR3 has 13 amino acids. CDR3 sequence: CASSYSITGEAFF. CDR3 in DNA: TGTGCCAGCAGTTACTCGATTACAGGGGAAGCTTTCTTT.

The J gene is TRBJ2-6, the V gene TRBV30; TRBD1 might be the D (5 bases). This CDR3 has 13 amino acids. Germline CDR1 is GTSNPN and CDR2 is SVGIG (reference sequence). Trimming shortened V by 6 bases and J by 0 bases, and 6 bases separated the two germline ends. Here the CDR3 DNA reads TGTGCCTGTACAGGCTCTGGGGCCAACGTCCTGACTTTC. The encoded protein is CACTGSGANVLTF.

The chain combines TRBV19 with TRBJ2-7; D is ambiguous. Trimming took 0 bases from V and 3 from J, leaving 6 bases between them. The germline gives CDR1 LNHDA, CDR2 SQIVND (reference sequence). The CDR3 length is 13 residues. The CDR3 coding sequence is TGTGCCAGTAGTATAGAAGCTCGCTACGAGCAGTACTTC. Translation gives CASSIEARYEQYF. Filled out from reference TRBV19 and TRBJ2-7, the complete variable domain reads DGGITQSPKYLFRKEGQNVTLSCEQNLNHDAMYWYRQDPGQGLRLIYYSQIVNDFQKGDIAEGYSVSREKKESFPLTVTSAQKNPTAFYLCASSIEARYEQYFGPGTRLTVT.

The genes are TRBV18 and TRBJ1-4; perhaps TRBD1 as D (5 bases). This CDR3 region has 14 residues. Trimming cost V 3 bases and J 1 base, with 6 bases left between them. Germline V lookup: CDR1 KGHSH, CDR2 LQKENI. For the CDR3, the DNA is TGTGCCAGCTCACCCCAGGGAACTAATGAAAAACTGTTTTTT. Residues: CASSPQGTNEKLFF.

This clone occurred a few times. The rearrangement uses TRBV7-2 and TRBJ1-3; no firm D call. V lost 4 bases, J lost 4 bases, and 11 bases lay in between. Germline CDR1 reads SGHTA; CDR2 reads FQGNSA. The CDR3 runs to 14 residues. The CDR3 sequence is CASSSARRGNTIYF. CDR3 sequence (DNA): TGTGCCAGCAGCTCGGCAAGGAGGGGAAACACCATATATTTT.

Written as DNA, the CDR3 is TGTGCCAGCAGCCAACAGGGTGCAAATCAGCCCCAGCATTTT. It specifies CASSQQGANQPQHF. J is TRBJ1-5 and V is TRBV3-1 (or the pseudogene TRBV3-2); perhaps TRBD1 as D (5 bases). V was shortened by 2 bases and J by 4 bases, with 9 bases between the two germline ends. In germline, CDR1 is LGHDT, CDR2 YNNKEL (reference sequence). The CDR3 is 14 amino acids.

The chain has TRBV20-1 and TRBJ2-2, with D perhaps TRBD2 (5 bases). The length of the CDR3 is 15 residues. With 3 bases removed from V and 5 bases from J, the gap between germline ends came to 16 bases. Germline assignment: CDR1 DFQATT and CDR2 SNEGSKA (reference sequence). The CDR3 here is CSASMWEPGTGELFF. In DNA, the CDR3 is TGCAGTGCTAGTATGTGGGAGCCCGGAACCGGGGAGCTGTTTTTT.

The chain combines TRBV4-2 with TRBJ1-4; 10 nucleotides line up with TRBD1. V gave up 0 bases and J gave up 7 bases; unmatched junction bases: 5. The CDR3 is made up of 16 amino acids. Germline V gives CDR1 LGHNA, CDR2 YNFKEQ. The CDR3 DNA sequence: TGTGCCAGCAGCCAAGATGGGACAGGGGCGAGTGAAAAACTGTTTTTT. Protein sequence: CASSQDGTGASEKLFF.

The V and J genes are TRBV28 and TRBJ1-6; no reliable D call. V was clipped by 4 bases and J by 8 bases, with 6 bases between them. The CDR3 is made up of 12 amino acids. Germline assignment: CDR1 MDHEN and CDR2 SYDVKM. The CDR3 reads CASSSAYSPLHF. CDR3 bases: TGTGCCAGCAGTTCTGCCTATTCACCCCTCCACTTT.

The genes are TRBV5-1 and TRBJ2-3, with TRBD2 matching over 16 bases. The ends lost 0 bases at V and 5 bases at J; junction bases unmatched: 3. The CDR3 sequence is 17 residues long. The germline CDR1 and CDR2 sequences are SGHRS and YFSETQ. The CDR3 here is CASSLEGLAGGKDTQYF. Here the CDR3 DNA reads TGCGCCAGCAGCTTGGAGGGACTAGCGGGAGGGAAAGATACGCAGTATTTT.

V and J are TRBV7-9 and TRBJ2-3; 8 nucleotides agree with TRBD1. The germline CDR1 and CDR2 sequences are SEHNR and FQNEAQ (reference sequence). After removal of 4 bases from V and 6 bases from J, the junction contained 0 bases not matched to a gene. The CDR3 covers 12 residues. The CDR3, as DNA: TGTGCCAGCAGCTGGACAGGGGATACGCAGTATTTT. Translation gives CASSWTGDTQYF.

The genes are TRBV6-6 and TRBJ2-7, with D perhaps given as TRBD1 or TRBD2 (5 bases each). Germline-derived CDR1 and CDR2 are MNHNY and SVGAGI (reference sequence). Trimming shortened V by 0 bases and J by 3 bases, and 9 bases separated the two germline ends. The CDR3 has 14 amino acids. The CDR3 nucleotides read TGTGCCAGCAGTTACTCGCGAGGGGTCTACGAGCAGTACTTC. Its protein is CASSYSRGVYEQYF.

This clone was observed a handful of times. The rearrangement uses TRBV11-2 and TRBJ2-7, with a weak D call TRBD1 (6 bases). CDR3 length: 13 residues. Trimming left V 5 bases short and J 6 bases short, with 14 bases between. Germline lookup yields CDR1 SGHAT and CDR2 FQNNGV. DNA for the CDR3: TGTGCCAGCAGCCTAGGACAGCTTAGCGAGCAGTACTTC. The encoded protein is CASSLGQLSEQYF.

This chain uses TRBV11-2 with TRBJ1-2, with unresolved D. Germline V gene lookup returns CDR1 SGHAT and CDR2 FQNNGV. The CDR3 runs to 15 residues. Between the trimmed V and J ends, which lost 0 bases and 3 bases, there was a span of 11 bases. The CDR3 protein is CASSLELQPHYGYTF. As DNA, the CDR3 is TGTGCCAGCAGCTTAGAGCTACAGCCTCACTATGGCTACACCTTC.

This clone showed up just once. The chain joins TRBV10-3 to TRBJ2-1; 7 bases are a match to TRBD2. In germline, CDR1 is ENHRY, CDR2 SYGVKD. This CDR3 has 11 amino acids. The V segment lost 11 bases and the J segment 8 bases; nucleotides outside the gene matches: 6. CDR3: CAASGGYEQFF. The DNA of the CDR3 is TGTGCCGCTAGCGGCGGCTATGAGCAGTTCTTC.

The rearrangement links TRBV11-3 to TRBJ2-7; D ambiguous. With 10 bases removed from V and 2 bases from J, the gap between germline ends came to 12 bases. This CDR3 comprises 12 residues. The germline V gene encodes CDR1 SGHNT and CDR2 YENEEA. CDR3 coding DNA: TGTGCCAACCACCCCTCACCCTACGAGCAGTACTTC. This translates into CANHPSPYEQYF.

As DNA, the CDR3 is TGTGCCAGCAGTGAAGCGCTAGTCGAGCAGTACTTC. Protein: CASSEALVEQYF. V usage is TRBV2 and J usage is TRBJ2-7; D gene uncertain. CDR1 and CDR2 from the germline V gene are SNHLY and FYNNEI. This CDR3 region has 12 residues. V shed 0 bases and J shed 6 bases, with 6 bases lying between them.

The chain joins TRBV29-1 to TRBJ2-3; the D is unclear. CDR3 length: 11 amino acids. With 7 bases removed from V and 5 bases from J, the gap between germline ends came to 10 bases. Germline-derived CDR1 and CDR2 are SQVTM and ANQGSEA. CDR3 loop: CSGQYGDTQYF. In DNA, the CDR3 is TGCAGCGGCCAATACGGAGATACGCAGTATTTT.